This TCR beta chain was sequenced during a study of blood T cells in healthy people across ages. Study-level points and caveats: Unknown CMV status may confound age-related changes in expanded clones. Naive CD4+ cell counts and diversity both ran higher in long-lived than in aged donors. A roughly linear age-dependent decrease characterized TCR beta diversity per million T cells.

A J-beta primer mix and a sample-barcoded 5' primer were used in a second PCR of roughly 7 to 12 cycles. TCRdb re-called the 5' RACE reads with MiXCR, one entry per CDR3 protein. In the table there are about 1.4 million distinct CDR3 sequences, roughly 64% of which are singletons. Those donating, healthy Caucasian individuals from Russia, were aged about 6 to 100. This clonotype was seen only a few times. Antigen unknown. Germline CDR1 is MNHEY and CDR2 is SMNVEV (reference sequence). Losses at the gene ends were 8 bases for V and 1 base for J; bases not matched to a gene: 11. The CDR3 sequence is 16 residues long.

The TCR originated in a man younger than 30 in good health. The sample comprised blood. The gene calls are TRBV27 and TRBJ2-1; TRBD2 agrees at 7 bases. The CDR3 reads CASGLSTGGSYNEQFF. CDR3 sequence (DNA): TGTGCCAGCGGCCTAAGTACCGGGGGGTCCTACAATGAGCAGTTCTTC.